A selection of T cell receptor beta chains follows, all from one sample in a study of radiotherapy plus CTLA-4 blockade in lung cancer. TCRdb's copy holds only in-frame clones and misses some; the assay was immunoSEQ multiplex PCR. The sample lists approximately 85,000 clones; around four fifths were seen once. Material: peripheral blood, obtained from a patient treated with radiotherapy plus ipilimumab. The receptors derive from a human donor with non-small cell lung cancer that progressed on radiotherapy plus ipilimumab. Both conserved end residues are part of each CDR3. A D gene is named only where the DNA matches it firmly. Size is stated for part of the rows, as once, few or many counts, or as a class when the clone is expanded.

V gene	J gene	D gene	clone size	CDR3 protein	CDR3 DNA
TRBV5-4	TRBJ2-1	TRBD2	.	CASSLVASGGSGQFF	TGTGCCAGCAGCTTGGTGGCTAGCGGGGGGTCCGGGCAGTTCTTC
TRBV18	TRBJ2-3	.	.	CASSHYSEGAPDTQYF	TGTGCCAGCTCCCACTATTCGGAGGGAGCCCCAGATACGCAGTATTTT
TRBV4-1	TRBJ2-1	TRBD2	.	CASSRGLAQTYNEQFF	TGCGCCAGCAGCCGGGGACTAGCGCAAACCTACAATGAGCAGTTCTTC
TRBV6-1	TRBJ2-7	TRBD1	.	CASSVGTGTLNYEQYF	TGTGCCAGCAGTGTGGGGACAGGGACCCTAAACTACGAGCAGTACTTC
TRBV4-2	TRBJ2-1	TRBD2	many	CASSQEGGSSYNEQFF	TGTGCCAGCAGCCAAGAGGGCGGGAGCTCCTACAATGAGCAGTTCTTC
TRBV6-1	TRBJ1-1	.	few	CASSLNTGYTEAFF	TGTGCCAGCAGCCTAAATACAGGGTACACTGAAGCTTTCTTT
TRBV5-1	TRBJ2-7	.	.	CASSDGTLGYEQYF	TGCGCCAGCAGCGACGGGACTTTGGGCTACGAGCAGTACTTC
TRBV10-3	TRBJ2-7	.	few	CAISPGPNEQYF	TGTGCCATCAGCCCGGGGCCCAACGAGCAGTACTTC
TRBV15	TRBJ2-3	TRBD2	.	CATSRGQGGSFSDTQYF	TGTGCCACCAGCAGAGGTCAGGGCGGGAGCTTTTCAGATACGCAGTATTTT
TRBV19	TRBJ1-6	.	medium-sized	CASSTDRDNSPLHF	TGTGCCAGTAGTACCGACAGAGACAATTCACCCCTCCACTTT